This T cell receptor beta chain derives from a study of Ad26.COV2.S vaccination and SARS-CoV-2 variants. Study in general: Intramuscularly, Ad26.COV2.S was given either once or twice, 56 days apart. The study, taken as a whole, reports: The authors reported substantial breadth in spike-specific CD8+ and CD4+ T cell responses after vaccination.

Notes on this clone: Its matching antigen is unknown.

Treatment described: around 19 received Ad26.COV2.S at low or high dose, single or two shots; 5 received placebo; per-sample allocation not given. Each sample was drawn 63 days after the first injection (of vaccine or placebo). Donation was by an adult aged 18-55 years who was in Boston. The assay was immunoSEQ multiplex PCR, and TCRdb's table has in-frame clones only and misses some. The sample shows around 400,000 clones, 90% of them seen only once. V lost 4 bases and J lost 5, with 17 bases in between. Germline V lookup: CDR1 LGHNA, CDR2 YSLEER. This CDR3 region has 15 residues. The starting material was peripheral blood, obtained in a trial of Ad26.COV2.S vaccine versus placebo. The sequence was collected from a person aged 18-60 years who received the Ad26.COV2.S COVID-19 vaccine or a placebo. V gene TRBV4-3 combines with J gene TRBJ1-1, with D perhaps TRBD1 (6 bases). The CDR3 sequence is CASSPQGGAGTEAFF. The CDR3 DNA follows: TGCGCCAGCAGCCCTCAAGGGGGGGCAGGTACTGAAGCTTTCTTT.